Described below is a single T cell receptor beta chain sequence and its context. This sample was taken from a study of T cells in localized non-small cell lung cancer. Clones were sequenced by immunoSEQ multiplex PCR, and TCRdb holds only the in-frame ones, with some missing. Among some 50,000 clones listed, around 86% were seen once. V lost 8 bases to trimming and J lost 1 base, with 17 bases between them. Germline V gene lookup returns CDR1 MNHEY and CDR2 SMNVEV (reference sequence). The CDR3 is 16 amino acids. The sequence was obtained from a female donor with stage II lung adenocarcinoma. This sequence joins TRBV27 and TRBJ1-4; D call uncertain. The sample consisted of PBMCs, taken before any cancer treatment. For the CDR3, the DNA is TGTGCCAGCGAGGGTCAAGGGATCGGAACTAATGAAAAACTGTTTTTT. As protein: CASEGQGIGTNEKLFF.